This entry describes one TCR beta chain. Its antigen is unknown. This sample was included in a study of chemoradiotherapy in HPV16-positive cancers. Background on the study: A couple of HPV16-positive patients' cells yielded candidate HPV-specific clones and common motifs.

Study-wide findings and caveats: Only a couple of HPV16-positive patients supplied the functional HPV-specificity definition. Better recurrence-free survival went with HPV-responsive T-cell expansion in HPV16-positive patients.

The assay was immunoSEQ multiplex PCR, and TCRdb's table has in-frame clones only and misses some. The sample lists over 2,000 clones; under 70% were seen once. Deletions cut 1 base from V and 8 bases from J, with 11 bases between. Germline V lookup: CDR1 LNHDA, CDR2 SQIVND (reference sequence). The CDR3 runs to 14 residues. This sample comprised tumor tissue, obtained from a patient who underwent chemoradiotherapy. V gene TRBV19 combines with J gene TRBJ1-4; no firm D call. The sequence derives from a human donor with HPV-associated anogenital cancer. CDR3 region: CASSIVGFGEKLFF. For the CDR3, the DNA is TGTGCCAGTAGTATAGTGGGGTTCGGGGAAAAACTGTTTTTT. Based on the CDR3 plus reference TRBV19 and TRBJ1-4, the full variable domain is DGGITQSPKYLFRKEGQNVTLSCEQNLNHDAMYWYRQDPGQGLRLIYYSQIVNDFQKGDIAEGYSVSREKKESFPLTVTSAQKNPTAFYLCASSIVGFGEKLFFGSGTQLSVL.